This entry concerns a single TCR beta chain. This sample was included in a study of blood T cell repertoires in COVID-19. In the study overall: From T cells, B-cell-depleted T cells, or PBMCs came the material, which was cDNA or gDNA.

V trimming: 3 bases; J trimming: 4 bases; junction bases outside the gene matches: 4. This CDR3 is built from 14 residues. Germline V gene sequence: CDR1 SGHNT, CDR2 YYREEE (reference sequence). In the study's own analysis: Amplification of reference gene primers provided the estimated nucleated cell counts. The assay was immunoSEQ multiplex PCR, and TCRdb's table has in-frame clones only and misses some. V and J calls and clone size are those listed in that table; D and trimming were worked out from the DNA. The table has 70,000 or so clones, approximately 90% seen once. V is TRBV5-4 and J is TRBJ2-1; 7 nucleotides agree with TRBD1. Sequenced: peripheral blood. This receptor was obtained from a human donor in a cohort sampled during active COVID-19. CDR3 residues: CASSSQGVYNEQFF. CDR3 coding DNA: TGTGCCAGCAGCTCCCAGGGGGTTTACAATGAGCAGTTCTTC.